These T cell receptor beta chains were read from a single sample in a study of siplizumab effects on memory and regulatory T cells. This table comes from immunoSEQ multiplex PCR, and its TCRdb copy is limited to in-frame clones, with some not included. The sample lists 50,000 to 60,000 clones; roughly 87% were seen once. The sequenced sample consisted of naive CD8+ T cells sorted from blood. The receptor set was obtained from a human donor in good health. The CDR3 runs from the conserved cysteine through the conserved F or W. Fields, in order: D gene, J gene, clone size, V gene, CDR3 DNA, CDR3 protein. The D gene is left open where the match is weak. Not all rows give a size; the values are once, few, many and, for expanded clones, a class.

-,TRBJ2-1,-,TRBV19,TGTGCCAGTAGTCCGGGGATCTCCTACAATGAGCAGTTCTTC,CASSPGISYNEQFF
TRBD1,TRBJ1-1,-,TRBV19,TGTGCCAGTAGTCCCCGGACAGGGATCGCTGAAGCTTTCTTT,CASSPRTGIAEAFF
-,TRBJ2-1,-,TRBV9,TGTGCCAGCAGCGAGGGACTTACCTACAATGAGCAGTTCTTC,CASSEGLTYNEQFF
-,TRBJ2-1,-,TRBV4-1,TGCGCCAGCAGCCAAGGCCCCGGGAGCAATGAGCAGTTCTTC,CASSQGPGSNEQFF
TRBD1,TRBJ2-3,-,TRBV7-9,TGTGCCAGCAGCGGGGACAGGCTCAGCACAGATACGCAGTATTTT,CASSGDRLSTDTQYF
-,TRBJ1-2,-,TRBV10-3,TGTGCCATCAGTGAACAGGACCAACCCCCTAACTATGGCTACACCTTC,CAISEQDQPPNYGYTF
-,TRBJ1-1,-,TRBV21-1,TGTGCCAGCATGCGACAGGAGGATTTGAACACTGAAGCTTTCTTT,CASMRQEDLNTEAFF
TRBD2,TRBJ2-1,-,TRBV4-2,TGTGCCAGCAGCGGGAGCGGGGGCACCAATGAGCAGTTCTTC,CASSGSGGTNEQFF
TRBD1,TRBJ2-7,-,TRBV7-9,TGTGCCAGCAGCTTTACAGGGGACTACGAGCAGTACTTC,CASSFTGDYEQYF
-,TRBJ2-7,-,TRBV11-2,TGTGCCAGCAGACCATCCGCGGGGGCAGGCCTCTACGAGCAGTACTTC,CASRPSAGAGLYEQYF
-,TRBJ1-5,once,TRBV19,TGTGCCAGCCTAATGGGACGGGTTGGTAATCAGCCCCAGCATTTT,CASLMGRVGNQPQHF
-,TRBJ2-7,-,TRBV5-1,TGCGCCAGCAGCTTGGGTCCGAGAAGCTCCTACGAGCAGTACTTC,CASSLGPRSSYEQYF
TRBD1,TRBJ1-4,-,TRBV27,TGTGCCAGCAGTTTGACAGGGGGCGTTTATGAAAAACTGTTTTTT,CASSLTGGVYEKLFF
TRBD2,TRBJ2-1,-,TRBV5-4,TGTGCCAGCAGCTCCGGGACTAGCGGGAGCGGTGAGCAGTTCTTC,CASSSGTSGSGEQFF
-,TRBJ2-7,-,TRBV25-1,TGTGCCAGCAGTGGAGGCAGCTACTCCTACGAGCAGTACTTC,CASSGGSYSYEQYF
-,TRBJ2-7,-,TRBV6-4,TGTGCCAGCAGTGACTTTGGAGGTAACGAGCAGTACTTC,CASSDFGGNEQYF
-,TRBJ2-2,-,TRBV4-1,TGCGCCAGCAGCCAAGCTCGACCGGGATATTACACCGGGGAGCTGTTTTTT,CASSQARPGYYTGELFF
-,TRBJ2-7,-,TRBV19,TGTGCCAGTAGTGCCTCTAGCCCCGTCTACGAGCAGTACTTC,CASSASSPVYEQYF
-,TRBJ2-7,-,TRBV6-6,TGTGCCAGCACCCATGGCCTATATTCCTACGAGCAGTACTTC,CASTHGLYSYEQYF
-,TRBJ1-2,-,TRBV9,TGTGCCAGCAGCGTAGCTTGGGGGGTAGGAGGCTTCTATGGCTACACCTTC,CASSVAWGVGGFYGYTF
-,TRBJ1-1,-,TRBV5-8,TGTGCCAGCAGCTTGGCCCGCGGGAAAAACACTGAAGCTTTCTTT,CASSLARGKNTEAFF
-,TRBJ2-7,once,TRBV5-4,TGTGCCAGCAGCTTGGGGGGGACCTCTTACGAGCAGTACTTC,CASSLGGTSYEQYF
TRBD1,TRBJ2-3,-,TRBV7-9,TGTGCCAGCAGCTTCCCTAACAGGGGCTCAACAGATACGCAGTATTTT,CASSFPNRGSTDTQYF
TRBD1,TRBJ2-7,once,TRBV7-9,TGTGCCAGCAGTTCAGACAGGGGGCCCAGGGACGAGCAGTACTTC,CASSSDRGPRDEQYF
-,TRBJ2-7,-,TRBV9,TGTGCCAGCAGCGTAGGCGACCGAACCTACTACGAGCAGTACTTC,CASSVGDRTYYEQYF
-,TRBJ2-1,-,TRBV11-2,TGTGCCAGCAGCCGTCAGCAGCTCCTGTGGGATGAGCAGTTCTTC,CASSRQQLLWDEQFF
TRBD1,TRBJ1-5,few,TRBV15,TGTGCCACCAGACAGGGGAATCAGCCCCAGCATTTT,CATRQGNQPQHF
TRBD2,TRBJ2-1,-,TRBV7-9,TGTGCCAGCAGTTCGACTAGCGGGGCAGACAATGAGCAGTTCTTC,CASSSTSGADNEQFF
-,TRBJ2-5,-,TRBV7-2,TGTGCCAGCAGCTTAGGTCGCACGGGGTACCAAGAGACCCAGTACTTC,CASSLGRTGYQETQYF
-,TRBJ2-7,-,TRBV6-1,TGTGCCAGCATATTCCAATACGAGCAGTACTTC,CASIFQYEQYF
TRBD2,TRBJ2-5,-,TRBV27,TGTGCCAGCAGTTTATCCCGAGCGGGGGGGCTCCAAGAGACCCAGTACTTC,CASSLSRAGGLQETQYF
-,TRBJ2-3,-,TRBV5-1,TGCGCCAGCAGCGCGGGGACAGTTTCTAGCACAGATACGCAGTATTTT,CASSAGTVSSTDTQYF
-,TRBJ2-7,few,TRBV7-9,TGTGCCAGCAGCTCCCAGGGGTTCCCCTACGAGCAGTACTTC,CASSSQGFPYEQYF
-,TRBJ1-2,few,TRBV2,TGTGCCAGCAGTGAGGGTGGACAGTCCTATGGCTACACCTTC,CASSEGGQSYGYTF
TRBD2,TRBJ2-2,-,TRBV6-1,TGTGCCACCCTAGCGGGAGTACGAACCGGGGAGCTGTTTTTT,CATLAGVRTGELFF
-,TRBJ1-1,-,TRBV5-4,TGTGCCAGCAGCTGGCAGGAAAGGAACACTGAAGCTTTCTTT,CASSWQERNTEAFF
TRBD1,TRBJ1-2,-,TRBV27,TGTGCCAGCAGGTGGACAGGGGCAGATGGCTACACCTTC,CASRWTGADGYTF
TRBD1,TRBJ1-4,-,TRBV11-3,TGTGCCAGCAGCCGCCGGACAGGTAATGAAAAACTGTTTTTT,CASSRRTGNEKLFF
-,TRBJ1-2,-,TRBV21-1,TGTGCCAGCAGCAAAAGGGACAGGGGATCTTACTATGGCTACACCTTC,CASSKRDRGSYYGYTF
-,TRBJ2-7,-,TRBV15,TGTGCCACCAGCAGAGATCACACCTACGAGCAGTACTTC,CATSRDHTYEQYF
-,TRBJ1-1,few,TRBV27,TGTGCCAGCAGTGAGGGAGGTTTGGCTGAAGCTTTCTTT,CASSEGGLAEAFF
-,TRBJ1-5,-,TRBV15,TGTGCCACCAGCAGAGAGGACAGCAATCAGCCCCAGCATTTT,CATSREDSNQPQHF
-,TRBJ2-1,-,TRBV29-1,TGCAGCTCCGCCTTCCGTGGGGGCCCCAATGAGCAGTTCTTC,CSSAFRGGPNEQFF
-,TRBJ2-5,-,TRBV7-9,TGTGCCAGCAGCTTAGCTGGGCCAGAGACCCAGTACTTC,CASSLAGPETQYF
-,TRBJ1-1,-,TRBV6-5,TGTGCCAGCAGTTACTCTCAGGGAACCACTGAAGCTTTCTTT,CASSYSQGTTEAFF
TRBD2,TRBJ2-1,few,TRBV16,TGTGCCAGCAGCCAATCCCGACTAGCCGGCAATGAGCAGTTCTTC,CASSQSRLAGNEQFF
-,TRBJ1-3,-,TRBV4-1,TGCGCCAGCAGCCAATGGGCGACAGATTCTGGAAACACCATATATTTT,CASSQWATDSGNTIYF
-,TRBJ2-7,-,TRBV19,TGTGCCAGTAGCGGGAACACCGACGAGCAGTACTTC,CASSGNTDEQYF
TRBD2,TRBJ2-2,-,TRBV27,TGTGCCTCGCGGGGGGTAACGAACACCGGGGAGCTGTTTTTT,CASRGVTNTGELFF
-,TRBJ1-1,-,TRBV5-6,TGTGCCAGCAGCCCTGGAGGTGGCACTGAAGCTTTCTTT,CASSPGGGTEAFF
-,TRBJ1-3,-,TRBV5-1,TGCGCCAGCAGCCTCGGGGGGAGAGCCTCGGAGGAATTT,CASSLGGRASEEF
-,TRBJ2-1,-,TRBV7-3,TGTGCCAGCAGCGACCGGGGCAATGAGCAGTTCTTC,CASSDRGNEQFF
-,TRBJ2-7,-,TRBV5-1,TGCGCCAGCAGCTTAGAGGAAACCTACGAGCAGTACTTC,CASSLEETYEQYF
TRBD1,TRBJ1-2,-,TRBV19,TGTGCCAGTATTAGGGACAGGGCCAGCTACACCTTC,CASIRDRASYTF